This T cell receptor beta chain was found in a study of T cells in Graves' hyperthyroidism and ophthalmopathy. Amplification of TCR beta CDR3 regions was performed using RNA transcripts as template. First-round RT-PCR with HTBI primers amplified the TCR CDR3 region. TCRdb fed the multiplex PCR reads into MiXCR, producing one record per CDR3 protein. The table includes 350,000 to 400,000 distinct CDR3 sequences, approximately 15% detected once. Worth noting for this clonotype: A read error is possible here, since a much larger clone lies one base away.

CDR3 size: 15 residues. V lost 7 bases, J lost 3 bases, and 19 bases lay in between. Per the germline V gene, CDR1 is DFQATT and CDR2 is SNEGSKA (reference sequence). The chain has TRBV20-1 and TRBJ2-1; no clear D gene. The TCR was taken from a woman younger than 45 with Graves' hyperthyroidism. Material: blood. For the CDR3, the DNA is TGCAGTGGCCGACCCTGGACCTCCTTCTACAATGAGCAGTTCTTC. It codes for CSGRPWTSFYNEQFF.